The T cell receptor beta chain described here comes from a study of T cells in Graves' hyperthyroidism and ophthalmopathy (dated by TCRdb to between 2018 and 2021). Context from the whole study: Peripheral blood samples were taken at the time of initial diagnosis, prior to any treatment. After blood sampling, hyperthyroidism patients were treated with methimazole at a starting dose of 30 mg daily, and ophthalmopathy patients were treated with high-dose intravenous methylprednisolone. To identify distinguishing TCR V-J signatures, a discovery cohort of about a hundred patients was used, comprising 40 to 45 with Graves' ophthalmopathy and around 60 with stable Graves' hyperthyroidism. The approximately 98 discovery patients were randomly divided into training and test sets at a 7:3 ratio. Prospective prediction of ophthalmopathy was tested in an independent validation cohort of under 20 hyperthyroidism patients and 17 patients who later progressed to ophthalmopathy. TCR Vbeta CDR3 sequencing of 135 peripheral blood samples (about 45 ophthalmopathy, about 74 hyperthyroidism and roughly 17 progressor patients) is reported in the paper. In addition, the study compared T-cell repertoires in thyroid tissue and in blood from 6 or 7 Graves' hyperthyroidism patients.

Germline trimming amounts to 6 bases on V and 5 bases on J, with 8 as the count of junction bases outside the gene matches. From its cysteine to its phenylalanine, the CDR3 spans 15 amino acids. Solely the CDR3 DNA is kept, with 45 bases framed from the first base. CDR1 MNHNY and CDR2 SVGAGI were looked up in the germline V gene (reference sequence). TCR beta CDR3 regions were amplified from RNA transcripts. A first-round RT-PCR of the TCR CDR3 used the HTBI primer set with the Qiagen OneStep RT-PCR kit. Libraries were constructed in a second round of multiplex PCR, after which size selection and purification were carried out. Sequencing of the libraries was done on an Illumina HiSeq2000 using paired-end 100 bp reads. In the authors' own workflow: Raw data were processed with SOAPnuke, discarding reads with adapters, uncalled bases, mean Phred below 15, or no exact constant-primer or identifier match. COPE v1.2.5 was used to merge the high-quality paired reads, and each unique nucleotide sequence was defined as a clonotype. MiTCR v1.1 was used to align clonotypes to the IMGT TRBV, TRBD and TRBJ reference segments. Analysis was restricted to V-J combinations with a frequency above 0.0001, which covered roughly 99% of repertoires. The TCS score was defined as the ratio of F50 (clonal expansion) to E x V (chaos), calculated using BLOSUM62-based TCRdist between CDR3 peptides within each V-J. Welch's t-statistics and random forest reduced 514 V-J features to 13, which were used in a naive Bayes classifier (R e1071). The similarity between thyroid and blood repertoires was quantified using the Morisita-Horn index. TCRdb reprocessed the public reads (quality trimming at Q25 with fastp, clone calling with MiXCR) and kept in-frame beta chains. Records with the same CDR3 protein are collapsed into one entry carrying the most frequent genes and DNA. The authors' filters were not applied to this entry. The sample includes around 720,000 distinct CDR3 sequences, with 35% observed a single time. Around 31% of the sample comes from the top ten.

Stable Graves' hyperthyroidism was defined as no progression to ophthalmopathy during 18 months of follow-up. Hyperthyroidism patients were newly diagnosed, had a disease duration of under 2 months, and were aged 18 to 65 years. Exclusion was applied to patients with uncontrolled infections, other autoimmune diseases, pregnancy or lactation. Diagnoses were based on clinical symptoms, serum thyroxine and TRAb, thyroid ultrasound and orbital computed tomography. Ficoll-Paque density gradient centrifugation was used to isolate PBMCs from 8.5 to 10 ml of fresh peripheral blood. Total RNA was extracted using Trizol reagent, and RNA quality was assessed on an Agilent 2100 Bioanalyzer. General findings and caveats noted by the study authors: No statistical method was used to set the sample size in advance, and investigators knew the group allocation. In validation, the model predicted progression to ophthalmopathy with roughly 66% sensitivity and over 72% specificity, a median of 6.5 months before onset. Ophthalmopathy was separated from stable hyperthyroidism by a 13 V-J signature model, with roughly 88% sensitivity and just over 81% specificity obtained in cross-validation and 80%/75% obtained in testing. Blood samples also contained most of the expanded thyroid clonotypes (frequency above 0.001), which suggests that blood repertoires may reflect thyroid immune responses.

On this clonotype itself: The specificity of this receptor is unknown. Per-base quality was not reported, and no clone a single base away is much larger than it.

The V gene is TRBV6-6 and the J gene is TRBJ1-5, with TRBD1 matching 9 junction bases. The sequence derives from a woman aged 40 to 50 with Graves' hyperthyroidism. The source material was blood. CDR3 sequence: CASSQNRDRDQPQHF. The nucleotides read TGTGCCAGCAGCCAAAACCGGGACAGGGATCAGCCCCAGCATTTT.